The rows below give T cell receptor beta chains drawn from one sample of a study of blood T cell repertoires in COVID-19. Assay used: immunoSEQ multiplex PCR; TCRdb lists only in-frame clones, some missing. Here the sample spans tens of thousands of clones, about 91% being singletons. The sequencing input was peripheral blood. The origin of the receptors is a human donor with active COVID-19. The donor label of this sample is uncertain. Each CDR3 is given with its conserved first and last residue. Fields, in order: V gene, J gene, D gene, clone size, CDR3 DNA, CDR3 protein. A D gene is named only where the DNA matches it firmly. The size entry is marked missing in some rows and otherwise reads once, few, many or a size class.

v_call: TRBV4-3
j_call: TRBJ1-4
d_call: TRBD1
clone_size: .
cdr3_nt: TGCGCCAGCAGCCAAGATGCCGGGACAGTCGAAAAACTGTTTTTT
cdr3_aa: CASSQDAGTVEKLFF

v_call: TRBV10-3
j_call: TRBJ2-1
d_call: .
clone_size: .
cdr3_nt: TGTGCCATCAGGGCGGGCGGCGAGCAGTTCTTC
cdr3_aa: CAIRAGGEQFF

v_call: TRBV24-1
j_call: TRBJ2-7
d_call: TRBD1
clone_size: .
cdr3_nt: TGTGCCACCTCCAAGGACAGGGGCTTCTACGAGCAGTACTTC
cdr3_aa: CATSKDRGFYEQYF

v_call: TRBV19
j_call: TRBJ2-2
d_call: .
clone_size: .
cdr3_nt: TGTGCCAGTAGTATGGGGGCAGGGCCCGGGGAGCTGTTTTTT
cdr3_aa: CASSMGAGPGELFF

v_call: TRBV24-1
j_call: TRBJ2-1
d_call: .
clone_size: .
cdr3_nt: TGTGCCACCAGTGATTTTTCGGAGAAATTAAACAATGAGCAGTTCTTC
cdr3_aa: CATSDFSEKLNNEQFF

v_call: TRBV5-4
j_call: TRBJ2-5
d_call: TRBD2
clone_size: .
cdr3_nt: TGTGCCAGCAGCAAGACGGGGACTAGCGTTGAAGAGACCCAGTACTTC
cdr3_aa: CASSKTGTSVEETQYF

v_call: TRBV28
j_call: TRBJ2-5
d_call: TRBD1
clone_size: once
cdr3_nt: TGTGCCAGCACCCTCGAGGGGGCAATGCAAGAGACCCAGTACTTC
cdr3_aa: CASTLEGAMQETQYF

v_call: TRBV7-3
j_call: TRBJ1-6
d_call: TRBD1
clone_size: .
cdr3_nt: TGTGCCAGCAGTCGTACCGGGACAGGGGGTAATTCACCCCTCCACTTT
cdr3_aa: CASSRTGTGGNSPLHF

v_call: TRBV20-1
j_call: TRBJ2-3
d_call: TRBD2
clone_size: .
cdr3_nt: TGCAGTGCTAGTCGTGGCGGGAGCCGGACAGATACGCAGTATTTT
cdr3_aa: CSASRGGSRTDTQYF

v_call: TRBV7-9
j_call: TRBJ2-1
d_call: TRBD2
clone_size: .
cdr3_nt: TGTGCCAGCAGCTACACGACCGGGACTAGCGGCAATGAGCAGTTCTTC
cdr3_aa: CASSYTTGTSGNEQFF

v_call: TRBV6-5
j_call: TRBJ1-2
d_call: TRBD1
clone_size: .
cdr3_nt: TGTGCCAGCAGTTACTCCCTGGGACAGGGTTTTGGCTACACCTTC
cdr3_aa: CASSYSLGQGFGYTF

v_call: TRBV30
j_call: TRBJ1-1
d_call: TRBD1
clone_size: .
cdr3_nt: TGTGCCTGGAGCAGGAACAGGGGGACCCAGAACACTGAAGCTTTCTTT
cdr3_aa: CAWSRNRGTQNTEAFF

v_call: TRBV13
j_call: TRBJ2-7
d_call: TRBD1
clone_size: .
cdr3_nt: TGTGCCAGCAGCCAGGGACAGGGGTTTCACGAGCAGTACTTC
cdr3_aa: CASSQGQGFHEQYF

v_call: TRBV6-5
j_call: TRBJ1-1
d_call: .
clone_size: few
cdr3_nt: TGTGCCAGCAGTTACCTTCTAGGGGCAGGCACTGAAGCTTTCTTT
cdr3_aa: CASSYLLGAGTEAFF

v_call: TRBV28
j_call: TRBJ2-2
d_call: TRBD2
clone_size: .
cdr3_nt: TGTGCCAGCACGGGACTAGCGGGAAACACCGGGGAGCTGTTTTTT
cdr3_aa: CASTGLAGNTGELFF

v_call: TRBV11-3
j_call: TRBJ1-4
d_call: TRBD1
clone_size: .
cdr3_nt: TGTGCCAGCAGCCCGCAGACAGGGGCAACTAATGAAAAACTGTTTTTT
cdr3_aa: CASSPQTGATNEKLFF

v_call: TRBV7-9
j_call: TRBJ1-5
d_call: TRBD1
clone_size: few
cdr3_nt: TGTGCCAGCAGCCCGGGACAGGGAAACTCTCAGCCCCAGCATTTT
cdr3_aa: CASSPGQGNSQPQHF

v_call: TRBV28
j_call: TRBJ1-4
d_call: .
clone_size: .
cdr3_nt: TGTGCCAGCAGCGAGACACCAACTAATGAAAAACTGTTTTTT
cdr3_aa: CASSETPTNEKLFF

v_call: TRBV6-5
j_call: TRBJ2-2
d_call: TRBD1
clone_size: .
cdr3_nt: TGTGCCAGCAGATTACAGGGGGCGAACACCGGGGAGCTGTTTTTT
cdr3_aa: CASRLQGANTGELFF

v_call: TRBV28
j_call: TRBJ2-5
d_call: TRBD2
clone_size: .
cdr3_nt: TGTGCCAGCAGTTTAGGTACAGCGGGAGGCTGGGAGACCCAGTACTTC
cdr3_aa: CASSLGTAGGWETQYF

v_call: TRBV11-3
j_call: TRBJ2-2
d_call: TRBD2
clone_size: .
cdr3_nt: TGTGCCAGCAGCTTCGGCGGGAGAGAAACCGGGGAGCTGTTTTTT
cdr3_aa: CASSFGGRETGELFF

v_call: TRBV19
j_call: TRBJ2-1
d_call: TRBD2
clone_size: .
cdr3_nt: TGTGCCAGTAGTATCCCGGGACTAGTCTATGAGCAGTTCTTC
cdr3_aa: CASSIPGLVYEQFF

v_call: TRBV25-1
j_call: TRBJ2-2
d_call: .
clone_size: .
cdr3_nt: TGTGCCAGCAGTGAATTTGGGCAGGGGACCGGGGAGCTGTTTTTT
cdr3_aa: CASSEFGQGTGELFF

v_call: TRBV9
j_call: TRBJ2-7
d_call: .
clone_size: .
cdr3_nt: TGTGCCAGCAGCGTAGGGGGCGGGGGCTCTTACGAGCAGTACTTC
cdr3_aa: CASSVGGGGSYEQYF

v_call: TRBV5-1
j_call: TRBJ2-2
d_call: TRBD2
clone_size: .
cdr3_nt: TGCGCCAGCAGCTCGACTAGCGGGAGGATGTTAAACACCGGGGAGCTGTTTTTT
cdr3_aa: CASSSTSGRMLNTGELFF

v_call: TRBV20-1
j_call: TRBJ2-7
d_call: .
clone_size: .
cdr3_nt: TGCAGTGGGGGCAGGGCCTACGAGCAGTACTTC
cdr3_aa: CSGGRAYEQYF

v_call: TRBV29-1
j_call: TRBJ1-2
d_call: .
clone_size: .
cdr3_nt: TGCAGCGCCTGGACTCCCACTGGCTACACCTTC
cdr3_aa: CSAWTPTGYTF

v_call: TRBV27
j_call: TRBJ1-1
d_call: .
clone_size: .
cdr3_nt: TGTGCCAGCAGTTTATCTCGGGGGACTGAAGCTTTCTTT
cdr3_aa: CASSLSRGTEAFF

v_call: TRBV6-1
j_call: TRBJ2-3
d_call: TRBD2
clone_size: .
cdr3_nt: TGTGCCAGCAGTGATTCGGGAGGGACTAGAGATACGCAGTATTTT
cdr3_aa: CASSDSGGTRDTQYF

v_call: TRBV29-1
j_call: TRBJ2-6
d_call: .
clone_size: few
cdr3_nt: TGCAGTTTCCGCACTTCTGGGGCCAACGTCCTGACTTTC
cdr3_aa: CSFRTSGANVLTF

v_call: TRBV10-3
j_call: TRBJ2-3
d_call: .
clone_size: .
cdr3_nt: TGTGCCATCAGTGAGGCGACATATACGCAGTATTTT
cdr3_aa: CAISEATYTQYF

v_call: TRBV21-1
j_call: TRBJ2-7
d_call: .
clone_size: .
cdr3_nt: TGTGCCATCTTAAGGCACAGGGGGTTGTCCTACGAGCAGTACTTC
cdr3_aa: CAILRHRGLSYEQYF

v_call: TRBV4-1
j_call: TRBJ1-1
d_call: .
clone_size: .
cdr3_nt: TGCGCCAGCAGCCTGAGGACAGAGAATGGGGCTGAAGCTTTCTTT
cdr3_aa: CASSLRTENGAEAFF

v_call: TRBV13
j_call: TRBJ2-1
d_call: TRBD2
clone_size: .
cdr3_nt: TGTGCCAGCAGCTACACTAGCGGGGGTCTTGAGCAGTTCTTC
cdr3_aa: CASSYTSGGLEQFF

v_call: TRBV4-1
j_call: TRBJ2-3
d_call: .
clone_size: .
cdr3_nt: TGCGCCAGCAGCCAAGAGTGGGCGGGTGGCACAGATACGCAGTATTTT
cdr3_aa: CASSQEWAGGTDTQYF

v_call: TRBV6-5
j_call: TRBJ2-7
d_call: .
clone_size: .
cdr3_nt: TGTGCCAGCAACAAGGGCAGGGCCTACGAGCAGTACTTC
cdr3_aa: CASNKGRAYEQYF

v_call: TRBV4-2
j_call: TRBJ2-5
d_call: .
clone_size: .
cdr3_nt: TGTGCCAGCAGCCAAGGGACCAGGGATCAAGAGACCCAGTACTTC
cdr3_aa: CASSQGTRDQETQYF

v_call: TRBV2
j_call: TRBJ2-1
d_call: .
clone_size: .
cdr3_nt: TGTGCCAGCAGTGAGAATCAGGGCTCCTACAATGAGCAGTTCTTC
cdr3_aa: CASSENQGSYNEQFF

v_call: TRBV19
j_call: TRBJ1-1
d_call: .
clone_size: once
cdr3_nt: TGTGCCAGTAGCCTCGGGAACACTGAAGCTTTCTTT
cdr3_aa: CASSLGNTEAFF

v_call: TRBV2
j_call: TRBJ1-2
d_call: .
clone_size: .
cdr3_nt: TGTGCCAGCTTACAGGGAGGGAATGGCTACACCTTC
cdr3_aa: CASLQGGNGYTF

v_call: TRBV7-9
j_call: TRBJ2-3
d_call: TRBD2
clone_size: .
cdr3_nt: TGTGCCAGCAGAGGACTAGTCTTTACAGATACGCAGTATTTT
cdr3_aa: CASRGLVFTDTQYF

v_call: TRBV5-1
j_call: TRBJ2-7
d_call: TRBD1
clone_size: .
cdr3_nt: TGCGCCAGCAGCCCCACAGGGGGCGACGAGCAGTACTTC
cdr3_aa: CASSPTGGDEQYF

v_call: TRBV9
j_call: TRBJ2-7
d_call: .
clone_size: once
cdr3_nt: TGTGCCAGCAGCTCAGGGTCGGACGAGCAGTACTTC
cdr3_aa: CASSSGSDEQYF

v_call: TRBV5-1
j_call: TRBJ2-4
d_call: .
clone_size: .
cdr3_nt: TGCGCCAGCAGCCTCGAGGCCCATACCCAAAACATTCAGTACTTC
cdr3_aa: CASSLEAHTQNIQYF

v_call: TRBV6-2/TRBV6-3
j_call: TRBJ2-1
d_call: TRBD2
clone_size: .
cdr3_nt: TGTGCCAGCAGTTACGATCGGGAGGGCCGGGAGGAGCAGTTCTTC
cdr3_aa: CASSYDREGREEQFF

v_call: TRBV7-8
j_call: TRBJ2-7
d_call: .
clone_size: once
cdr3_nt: TGTGCCAGCAGCTCCTGGGGGCCATACGAGCAGTACTTC
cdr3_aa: CASSSWGPYEQYF

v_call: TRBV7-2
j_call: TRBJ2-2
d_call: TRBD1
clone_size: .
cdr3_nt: TGTGCCAGCAGCGCGGGACAGGGGAACACCGGGGAGCTGTTTTTT
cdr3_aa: CASSAGQGNTGELFF

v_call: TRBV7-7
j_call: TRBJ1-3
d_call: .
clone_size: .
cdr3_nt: TGTGCCAGCAGCCCCGGGGGGGGCACCATATATTTT
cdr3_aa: CASSPGGGTIYF

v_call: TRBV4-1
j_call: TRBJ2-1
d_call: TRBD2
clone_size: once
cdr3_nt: TGCGCCAGCAGCCAAGAGCTAGCGGGAGGTTTCTATGAGCAGTTCTTC
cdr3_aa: CASSQELAGGFYEQFF

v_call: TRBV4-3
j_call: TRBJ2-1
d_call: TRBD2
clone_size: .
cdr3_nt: TGCGCCAGCAGCCAAGAGCCGGCGGGAGTAAGCAATGAGCAGTTCTTC
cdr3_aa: CASSQEPAGVSNEQFF

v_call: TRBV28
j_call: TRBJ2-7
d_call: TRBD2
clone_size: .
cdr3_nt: TGTGCCAGCAGTTTCAACAGGCGGGATGCGGCGGGAGCCTCCTACGAGCAGTACTTC
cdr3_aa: CASSFNRRDAAGASYEQYF